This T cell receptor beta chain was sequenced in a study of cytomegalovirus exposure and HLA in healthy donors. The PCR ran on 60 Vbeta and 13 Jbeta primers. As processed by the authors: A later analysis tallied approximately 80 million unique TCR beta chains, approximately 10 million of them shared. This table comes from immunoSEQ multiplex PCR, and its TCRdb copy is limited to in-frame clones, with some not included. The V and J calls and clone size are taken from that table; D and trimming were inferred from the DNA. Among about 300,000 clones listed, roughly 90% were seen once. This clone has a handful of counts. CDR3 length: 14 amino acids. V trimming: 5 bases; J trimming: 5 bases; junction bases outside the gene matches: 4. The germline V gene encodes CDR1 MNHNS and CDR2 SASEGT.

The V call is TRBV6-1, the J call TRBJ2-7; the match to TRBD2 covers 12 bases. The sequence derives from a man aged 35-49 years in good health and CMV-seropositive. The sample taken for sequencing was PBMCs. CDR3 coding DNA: TGTGCCAGCAGTAGACTAGCGGGAGCTGACGAGCAGTACTTC. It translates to CASSRLAGADEQYF.